The entry below describes one TCR beta chain. Its antigen is unidentified. These data come from a study of T cells expressing NK-cell markers. Study summary: HCMV seropositivity marked seven of the eight sequenced donors; one was seronegative. Study-wide results and caveats: Whether expanded NKG2C+ T cell clones were HCMV-specific remained unclear. Also leading the CD3+CD56-NKG2C+ fraction in a few donors were these clonotypes. Dominant NKG2C+ clonotypes were found to form roughly 1.0-7.0% of CD8+ T cells in roughly 6 donors.

TCRdb re-called the 5' RACE reads, yielding one record per CDR3 amino acid sequence without DNA. Here the sample table reports more than 120,000 distinct CDR3 sequences. The CDR3 length is 14 residues. Per the germline V gene, CDR1 is KGHSH and CDR2 is LQKENI. Sequenced: blood T cells: a sorted CD56 or NKG2C T cell subset, CD4+ or CD8+ T cells, or bulk PBMC T cells (not recorded which). The V gene is TRBV18, the J gene TRBJ2-3; the TRBD1 assignment by TCRdb is unverifiable without DNA. The receptor was derived from a man between 18 and 35 years old in good health. The CDR3 reads CASSPGQGTDTQYF.